Listed below are T cell receptor beta chains from one sample, sequenced in a study of blood T cell repertoires in COVID-19. Sequencing was performed with immunoSEQ multiplex PCR; in TCRdb, only in-frame clones are kept and a portion is missing. The table has about 170,000 clones, roughly 86% seen once; the top ten hold about 8%. The sample taken for sequencing was peripheral blood. The receptors originated from a middle-aged man who had recovered from COVID-19. Both conserved end residues are part of each CDR3. The D gene is left open where the match is weak. Part of the rows lack a size; the others show once, few, many or a class for expanded clones.

abundance,d_gene,j_gene,v_gene,CDR3aa,CDR3nt
-,TRBD1,TRBJ1-2,TRBV15,CATSRDGRGQGAKGYTF,TGTGCCACCAGCAGAGATGGGAGGGGACAGGGGGCGAAGGGCTACACCTTC
once,TRBD1,TRBJ1-2,TRBV9,CASSASHRGTNYGYTF,TGTGCCAGCAGCGCCTCTCACAGGGGGACAAACTATGGCTACACCTTC
-,-,TRBJ1-1,TRBV5-5,CASSLSPMGPEAFF,TGTGCCAGCAGCTTGTCCCCGATGGGCCCTGAAGCTTTCTTT
-,TRBD1,TRBJ2-7,TRBV28,CASSSPLSGQGGYEQYF,TGTGCCAGCAGTTCACCTTTATCGGGACAGGGAGGATACGAGCAGTACTTC
once,TRBD2,TRBJ2-1,TRBV29-1,CSASGAGGMNEQFF,TGCAGCGCTTCGGGGGCGGGAGGAATGAATGAGCAGTTCTTC
-,TRBD1,TRBJ1-1,TRBV19,CASSTGQGSKSTEAFF,TGTGCCAGTAGTACGGGACAGGGGAGTAAGTCCACTGAAGCTTTCTTT
-,TRBD2,TRBJ2-5,TRBV24-1,CATSDRGGRETQYF,TGTGCCACCAGTGACCGGGGGGGGCGGGAGACCCAGTACTTC
-,-,TRBJ1-4,TRBV9,CASSPYPAEANEKLFF,TGTGCCAGCAGCCCCTATCCGGCGGAAGCTAATGAAAAACTGTTTTTT
many,-,TRBJ2-7,TRBV2,CASTTDKLYEQYF,TGTGCCAGCACGACAGATAAACTCTACGAGCAGTACTTC
-,-,TRBJ1-2,TRBV7-9,CASSPQGRAKYYGYTF,TGTGCCAGCAGTCCCCAGGGCAGGGCCAAATACTATGGCTACACCTTC
few,-,TRBJ2-7,TRBV28,CASSWTASYEQYF,TGTGCCAGCAGTTGGACAGCCTCCTACGAGCAGTACTTC
-,TRBD1,TRBJ1-2,TRBV10-3,CAISEQGVGIYGYTF,TGTGCCATCAGTGAGCAGGGGGTCGGTATATATGGCTACACCTTC
-,TRBD1,TRBJ2-4,TRBV13,CASSLFGRQGLAKNIQYF,TGTGCCAGCAGCTTATTTGGTAGACAGGGCCTAGCCAAAAACATTCAGTACTTC
-,TRBD1,TRBJ2-7,TRBV11-1,CASSLSGQGYEQYF,TGTGCCAGCAGCCTCTCGGGACAGGGTTACGAGCAGTACTTC
-,-,TRBJ1-1,TRBV10-3,CAISWAPNTEAFF,TGTGCCATCAGCTGGGCCCCGAACACTGAAGCTTTCTTT
-,-,TRBJ1-4,TRBV28,CASSFWGPDEKLFF,TGTGCCAGCAGTTTTTGGGGGCCCGATGAAAAACTGTTTTTT
-,-,TRBJ2-7,TRBV6-2/TRBV6-3,CASSRQVSYEQYF,TGTGCCAGCAGCAGACAGGTATCCTACGAGCAGTACTTC
-,-,TRBJ2-1,TRBV2,CASTYPGDNYNEQFF,TGTGCCAGCACTTATCCCGGAGATAATTACAATGAGCAGTTCTTC
-,TRBD2,TRBJ2-2,TRBV3-1/TRBV3-2,CASSQGAAGGGTGELFF,TGTGCCAGCAGCCAAGGGGCCGCGGGGGGGGGCACCGGGGAGCTGTTTTTT
-,-,TRBJ1-6,TRBV21-1,CASSVKSGTGNSPLHF,TGTGCCAGCAGCGTTAAAAGTGGGACAGGGAATTCACCCCTCCACTTT
-,TRBD1,TRBJ1-5,TRBV24-1,CATSDSRTGAYNQPQHF,TGTGCCACCAGTGATTCCCGGACAGGGGCCTACAATCAGCCCCAGCATTTT
-,TRBD2,TRBJ2-7,TRBV6-2/TRBV6-3,CASSYGESGGAYEQYF,TGTGCCAGCAGTTACGGAGAGAGCGGGGGGGCCTACGAGCAGTACTTC
-,-,TRBJ1-1,TRBV30,CAWSRGGDTEAFF,TGTGCCTGGAGTCGAGGGGGGGACACTGAAGCTTTCTTT
-,TRBD1,TRBJ2-5,TRBV5-4,CASSSGQQETQYF,TGTGCCAGCAGCTCGGGACAGCAAGAGACCCAGTACTTC
-,TRBD1,TRBJ2-5,TRBV6-2/TRBV6-3,CASSYGTGGFETQYF,TGTGCCAGCAGTTATGGGACAGGGGGCTTCGAGACCCAGTACTTC
-,-,TRBJ2-3,TRBV5-4,CASSSREIGDTQYF,TGTGCCAGCAGCTCCAGGGAAATCGGAGATACGCAGTATTTT
-,-,TRBJ1-4,TRBV15,CATSREVAVDYEKLFF,TGTGCCACCAGCAGAGAAGTGGCAGTCGATTATGAAAAACTGTTTTTT